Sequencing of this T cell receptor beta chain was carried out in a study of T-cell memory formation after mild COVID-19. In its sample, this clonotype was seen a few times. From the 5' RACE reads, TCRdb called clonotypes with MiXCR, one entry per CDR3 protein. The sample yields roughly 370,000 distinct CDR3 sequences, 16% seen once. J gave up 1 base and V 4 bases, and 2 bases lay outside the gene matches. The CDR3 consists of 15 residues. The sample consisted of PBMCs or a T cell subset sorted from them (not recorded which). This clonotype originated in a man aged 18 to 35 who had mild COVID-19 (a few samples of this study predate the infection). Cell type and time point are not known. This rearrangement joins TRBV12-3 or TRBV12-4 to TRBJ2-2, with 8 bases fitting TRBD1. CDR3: CASSSDRVNTGELFF. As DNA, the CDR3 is TGTGCCAGCAGTTCGGACAGGGTGAACACCGGGGAGCTGTTTTTT.